Presented here are 19 T cell receptor beta chains from one specimen sequenced in a study of glioma-infiltrating T cells after dendritic cell vaccination. Time point meaning: after dendritic cell vaccination, including at tumor progression/relapse. Measured with immunoSEQ multiplex PCR; TCRdb has only the in-frame clones, and not every one. The table shows tens of thousands of clones, with around 86% occurring only once. Here the sequenced sample was blood, taken after dendritic cell vaccination. The receptors derive from a human donor with glioblastoma.

The rearrangement uses TRBV6-5 and TRBJ1-1; 8 bases match TRBD1. Germline lookup yields CDR1 MNHEY and CDR2 SVGAGI. Unmatched junction bases numbered 4, after V lost 7 bases and J lost 0 bases. CDR3 length equals 14 residues. DNA of the CDR3: TGTGCCAGCACGGCAGGGGGCATGAACACTGAAGCTTTCTTT. Residues: CASTAGGMNTEAFF.

Here the CDR3 reads CASSYMGTSGSQYF. CDR3 bases: TGTGCCAGCAGTTACATGGGGACTAGCGGGAGTCAGTACTTC. This chain links TRBV6-5 with TRBJ2-7; 14 positions agree with TRBD2. The CDR3 contains 14 residues. Germline CDR1 and CDR2: MNHEY and SVGAGI. After removal of 2 bases from V and 10 bases from J, the junction contained 4 bases not matched to a gene.

This chain connects TRBV29-1 to TRBJ1-1; TRBD1 matches 7 bases. The CDR3 has 13 residues. V was pared by 2 bases and J by 4 bases, with 4 bases of the junction left unmatched. Germline loops: CDR1 SQVTM, CDR2 ANQGSEA. The CDR3 sequence is CSVENQGGTEAFF. In DNA form, the CDR3 reads TGCAGCGTTGAAAACCAGGGGGGCACTGAAGCTTTCTTT.

The chain is built from TRBV5-4 and TRBJ2-1; no clear D. Germline CDR1 reads SGHNT; CDR2 reads YYREEE (reference sequence). The CDR3 covers 11 residues. Trimming removed 5 bases at V and 7 bases at J, with 7 bases between. CDR3 coding DNA: TGTGCCAGCAGAATACTAAATGAGCAGTTCTTC. Its protein is CASRILNEQFF.

Here the CDR3 DNA reads TGTGCCAGCAGCTCCCCCTCGGGACAGGGGGCCCACGAGCAGTACTTC. It yields the protein CASSSPSGQGAHEQYF. V and J are TRBV5-4 and TRBJ2-7; the match to TRBD1 covers 12 bases. Germline V gene sequence: CDR1 SGHNT, CDR2 YYREEE (reference sequence). The CDR3 extends over 16 amino acids. With V trimmed by 3 bases and J by 5 bases, 9 bases remained unmatched.

This chain uses TRBV5-1 with TRBJ2-1, with 7 bases fitting TRBD2. With 7 bases clipped from V and 6 bases from J, the junction kept 16 bases outside the gene matches. Per germline, CDR1 SGHRS and CDR2 YFSETQ. The CDR3 runs 16 residues. Here the CDR3 DNA reads TGCGCCAGCGGCCCAAGCGTGGGAGGGAGCCCCAATGAGCAGTTCTTC. Encoded protein: CASGPSVGGSPNEQFF.

V gene TRBV19 combines with J gene TRBJ2-6; 12 positions agree with TRBD1. The CDR3 contains 17 residues. Germline V gene lookup returns CDR1 LNHDA and CDR2 SQIVND (reference sequence). With V trimmed by 4 bases and J by 1 base, 2 bases remained unmatched. The CDR3 DNA sequence: TGTGCCAGTAGTAAGGGACAGGGGGCGTCTGGGGCCAACGTCCTGACTTTC. Residues: CASSKGQGASGANVLTF.

The V gene is TRBV10-3, the J gene TRBJ2-3; 12 positions agree with TRBD2. The CDR3 loop spans 17 amino acids. Germline loops: CDR1 ENHRY, CDR2 SYGVKD. V trimming: 7 bases; J trimming: 4 bases; junction bases outside the gene matches: 12. CDR3 in amino acids: CAITDRLAGGPADTQYF. In nucleotides, the CDR3 is TGTGCCATCACCGACAGGCTAGCGGGAGGGCCTGCAGATACGCAGTATTTT.

Notes on this clone: One end of the junction varies from germline; a read error may be responsible. V usage is TRBV19 and J usage is TRBJ2-7, with TRBD1 identical over 8 bases. The CDR3 loop spans 16 amino acids. Germline CDR1 reads LNHDA; CDR2 reads SQIVND (reference sequence). CDR3 amino acids: CASSAHRDRSSYEQHF. For the CDR3, the DNA is TGTGCCAGTAGTGCCCACCGGGACAGGAGCTCCTACGAGCAGCACTTC.

This chain uses TRBV9 with TRBJ2-5; 8 bases are shared with TRBD2. The V and J ends lost 4 bases and 4 bases, in that order; junction bases with no gene match: 9. The CDR3 consists of 15 residues. Germline loops: CDR1 SGDLS, CDR2 YYNGEE. CDR3 bases: TGTGCCAGCAGCCCCCGGGGGGGATCGGGAGAGACCCAGTACTTC. It is translated as CASSPRGGSGETQYF.

CDR3 nucleotide sequence: TGTGCCAGCAGCAAAGTACCCAGGGGTAACACTGAAGCTTTCTTT. Amino acid sequence: CASSKVPRGNTEAFF. The chain recombines TRBV21-1 with TRBJ1-1; the table's D call TRBD1 went unverified against the DNA. TRBV21-1 is an annotated pseudogene. The CDR3 extends over 15 amino acids.

The chain joins TRBV9 to TRBJ2-5; the match to TRBD2 covers 15 bases. CDR3 length equals 15 residues. V was clipped by 4 bases and J by 5 bases; unmatched bases: 3. Germline CDR1 reads SGDLS; CDR2 reads YYNGEE. The CDR3 reads CASSTGTSGGETQYF. The CDR3 DNA sequence: TGTGCCAGCAGCACCGGGACTAGCGGGGGGGAGACCCAGTACTTC.

The chain links TRBV7-9 to TRBJ1-5, with a weak D call TRBD1 (5 bases). The length of the CDR3 is 15 residues. The V end was cut by 3 bases, the J end by 2 bases, with 11 bases between. From germline, CDR1 is SEHNR and CDR2 FQNEAQ (reference sequence). In DNA form, the CDR3 reads TGTGCCAGCAGCTTGCAGGGTGTAGGCAATCAGCCCCAGCATTTT. Its protein is CASSLQGVGNQPQHF.

In its sample, this clone was seen once. The chain carries TRBV6-5 and TRBJ2-1; 9 bases map to TRBD1. Trimming took 8 bases from V and 7 from J; bases not matched to a gene: 3. The CDR3 sequence is 12 residues long. Germline values: CDR1 MNHEY, CDR2 SVGAGI. For the CDR3, the DNA is TGTGCCAGCCGGACAGGGGTTAATGAGCAGTTCTTC. Its protein product is CASRTGVNEQFF.

CDR3 in amino acids: CASSAGTGYEQYF. The CDR3 DNA follows: TGTGCCAGCAGCGCCGGGACAGGGTACGAGCAGTACTTC. The chain is built from TRBV9 and TRBJ2-7; TRBD1 agrees at 9 bases. The V segment lost 3 bases and the J segment 4 bases; nucleotides outside the gene matches: 2. CDR1 and CDR2 (germline): SGDLS, YYNGEE. CDR3 size: 13 residues.

DNA for the CDR3: TGTGCCAGTAGTATAGTTGGGCGCAGCTCTGGAAACACCATATATTTT. Amino acid sequence: CASSIVGRSSGNTIYF. The V and J genes are TRBV19 and TRBJ1-3, with D uncertain. The CDR3 sequence is 16 residues long. V was clipped by 1 base and J by 0 bases, with 10 bases between them. Looked up from germline, CDR1 is LNHDA and CDR2 is SQIVND (reference sequence). The complete variable domain, with remaining parts taken from reference TRBV19 and TRBJ1-3, reads DGGITQSPKYLFRKEGQNVTLSCEQNLNHDAMYWYRQDPGQGLRLIYYSQIVNDFQKGDIAEGYSVSREKKESFPLTVTSAQKNPTAFYLCASSIVGRSSGNTIYFGEGSWLTVV.

The V and J genes are TRBV18 and TRBJ1-4; D may be TRBD1 (6 bases). In germline, CDR1 is KGHSH, CDR2 LQKENI. V was shortened by 3 bases and J by 8 bases, with 10 bases between the two germline ends. The CDR3 runs 13 residues. CDR3 residues: CASSPGHAEKLFF. CDR3 nucleotide sequence: TGTGCCAGCTCACCGGGACATGCCGAAAAACTGTTTTTT.

This rearrangement joins TRBV6-1 to TRBJ1-4; D is possibly TRBD1 (6 bases). The CDR3 is 13 amino acids. The V end was cut by 11 bases, the J end by 0 bases, with 10 bases between. Germline CDR1 is MNHNS and CDR2 is SASEGT. DNA of the CDR3: TGTGCCGTACCAGGGGCAACTAATGAAAAACTGTTTTTT. It yields the protein CAVPGATNEKLFF.

The V call is TRBV30, the J call TRBJ1-4; TRBD1 matches 9 bases. With V trimmed by 1 base and J by 7 bases, 13 bases remained unmatched. The CDR3 is 17 amino acids. CDR1 and CDR2 from the germline V gene are GTSNPN and SVGIG (reference sequence). CDR3 nucleotides: TGTGCCTGGAGTGCTGTCCGGGACAGGGTTTTTGGTGAAAAACTGTTTTTT. Translating it yields CAWSAVRDRVFGEKLFF.